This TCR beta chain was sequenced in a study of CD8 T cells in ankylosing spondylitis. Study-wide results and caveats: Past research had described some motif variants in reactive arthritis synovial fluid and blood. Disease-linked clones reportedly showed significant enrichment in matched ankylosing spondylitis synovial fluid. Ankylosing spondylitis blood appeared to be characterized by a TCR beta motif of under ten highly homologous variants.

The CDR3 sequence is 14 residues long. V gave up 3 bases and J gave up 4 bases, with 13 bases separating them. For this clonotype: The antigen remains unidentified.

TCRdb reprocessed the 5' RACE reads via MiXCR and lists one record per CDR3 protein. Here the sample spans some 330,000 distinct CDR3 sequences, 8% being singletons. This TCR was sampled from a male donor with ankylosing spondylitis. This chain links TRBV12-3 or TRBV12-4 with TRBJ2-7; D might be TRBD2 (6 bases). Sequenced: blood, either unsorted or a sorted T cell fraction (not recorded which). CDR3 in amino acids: CASSFGGDVYEQYF. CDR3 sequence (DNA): TGTGCCAGCAGTTTTGGCGGGGACGTGTACGAGCAGTACTTC.